This TCR beta chain was sequenced for a study of T cells expressing NK-cell markers (dated by TCRdb to the early 2020s). About the study as a whole: TCR beta-chain repertoires were profiled in sorted CD3+CD56+NKG2C+, CD3+CD56+NKG2C- and CD3+CD56-NKG2C+ T-cell subsets from about 8 donors. Illumina HiSeq 2000/2500, MiSeq or NextSeq was used to sequence libraries as 2 x 150 bp reads. Randomly selected healthy volunteers, three men and five women, were used as the eight sequenced donors. Of the eight sequenced donors, seven were found to be HCMV-seropositive and one was found to be HCMV-seronegative. General study outcomes and caveats: Whether the expanded NKG2C-expressing T cell clones were specific for HCMV antigens remained unclear. In a handful of donors, the dominant CD3+CD56+NKG2C+ clonotypes ranked among the top 10 CD8+ clonotypes, making up about 1.0-7.0% of CD8+ T cells. Those dominant clonotypes were again the most abundant among CD3+CD56-NKG2C+ cells in a handful of donors, at about 25-60.1%.

Sequences LGHNA (CDR1) and YNFKEQ (CDR2) are obtained from the germline V gene. Measured from the cysteine to the phenylalanine, the CDR3 is 17 residues long. The entry carries no DNA sequence. For this clonotype: Its antigen has not been determined.

HCMV-specific IgG was detected in serum with a commercial ELISA kit to determine HCMV serostatus. Peripheral blood mononuclear cells were isolated from blood by Ficoll density gradient centrifugation. TCRdb names Illumina HiSeq 2000 as the instrument used. TCR beta cDNA libraries were made by 5'RACE template switching that added a universal primer site and unique molecular identifiers. Synthesis of cDNA was primed from the TCR beta constant segment and was followed by two consecutive PCR amplification steps. The authors' pipeline ran thus. Reads were demultiplexed and grouped by UMI with MIGEC, and clonotypes were assembled and quantified with MiTCR. To exclude erroneous sequences, any TCR cDNA sequence not supported by at least two reads was discarded. The tcR package was used for downstream repertoire analysis, and clonotypes were matched across fractions by CDR3 nucleotide sequence plus V segment. VDJmatch was used to annotate antigen specificity against VDJdb, with one amino acid substitution in CDR3 allowed. The reads underwent TCRdb reprocessing, giving one record for each CDR3 protein sequence and no DNA. The V and J calls come from TCRdb's annotation, not from the publication. The data table for this sample lists about 260,000 distinct CDR3 sequences. The top ten constitute about 0.4% of the sample.

The receptor chain draws on TRBV4-2 and TRBJ2-3; the TCRdb call, TRBD2, lacks DNA for checking. The source material was blood T cells: a sorted CD56 or NKG2C T cell subset, CD4+ or CD8+ T cells, or bulk PBMC T cells (not recorded which). This TCR was sampled from a man aged 18 to 29 in good health. Donor details come from another sample of the same person, matched by shared clones. The CDR3 has the sequence CASSQDGLAGVADTQYF.